This T cell receptor (beta chain) was found in a study of beta chain features in type 1 diabetes (dated by TCRdb to the late 2010s). Broadly, across the study: Mean age, gender distribution, total cell number and subset yield did not differ between patients and healthy donors. A total of about 110,000,000 sorted cells were examined across all samples, and a strong correlation was observed between cell number per subset and RNA yield. The study compared the TCRB repertoires of sorted circulating CD4+ T cell subsets in recently diagnosed type 1 diabetes patients with those in matched healthy donors. Whereas all 28 donors provided naive and central memory subsets, regulatory and stem cell-like memory subsets were isolated from just 8 patients and about 8 healthy donors. General study outcomes and caveats: PCR might favor shorter templates, but patient and control samples were amplified and corrected together, so any skew would affect both groups equally. Sequencing cDNA rather than genomic DNA could over-represent highly expressing activated cells, although activation and CD3 levels did not differ between groups. A moderate but significant shortening of TCRB CDR3 length was observed in type 1 diabetes patients in all four CD4+ subsets. Only small numbers of individuals were included in the HLA sub-analyses, which left unresolved whether HLA type had any influence on TCRB rearrangement. Fewer insertions and more nucleotide deletions at VDJ recombination sites were observed in patients with type 1 diabetes, implying thymic rearrangement abnormalities. Naive, central memory and regulatory TCRB repertoires appeared more similar among patients than among healthy donors.

Notes on this clone: Its binding antigen is unknown. No per-base quality is available; no much larger clone lies one base away.

From each donor, a single peripheral blood sample of 90 to 150 mL on average was drawn into heparinised tubes. Naive, central memory, regulatory and stem cell-like memory CD4+ T cells were sorted on a BD FACSAria II using a panel including CD45RO, CCR7, CD25, CD127, CD95 and CD27. Every sorted population had a purity above 95%. Right away, PBMCs were isolated by Lymphoprep density gradient centrifugation and were stained directly, with no culture step. So that batch effects would be minimized, each experiment stained and sorted samples in pairs, pairing one healthy donor with one patient. The entire isolated RNA was reverse transcribed using the High Capacity cDNA Reverse Transcription Kit, and thus expressed TCRB transcripts were sequenced. Deep immunoSEQ sequencing was applied to naive, central memory and regulatory T cell samples, giving an average of roughly 3.3 million total reads per sample. After sorted cells were lysed in RLT buffer, RNA was extracted with DNase-treated RNeasy Micro or Mini kits, with the choice depending on cell number. To prevent cross-contamination, every cell subset was processed on its own, while patient and healthy donor samples were processed together. Using the immunoSEQ multiplex PCR, TCRB sequences were amplified from cDNA into 87-bp fragments spanning the CDR3 region. Amplicons were sequenced on the Illumina HiSeq platform. Per the source publication's procedure: PCR bias was computationally corrected using synthetic template baselines, reads within Hamming distance 2 were collapsed, and singletons that could not be merged were discarded. Reads were aligned to IMGT to assign V, D and J genes, CDR3 length, and insertions or deletions at six rearrangement sites. Within each subset, clonotype counts were normalized to sorted cell number, and only after that were true diversity and Gini coefficients computed with the tcR R package. The overlap coefficient, calculated on TCRB nucleotide sequences, was used to measure repertoire sharing. TCRdb's version of the immuneACCESS table is confined to in-frame rearrangements and falls short of the full clone set. An unresolved V gene accounts for under half of the shortfall where checked; the remainder is of unknown origin. V and J calls and clone size are as listed in that table; D and trimming were resolved from the DNA. Across this sample there are about 180,000 clones, with less than 15% seen only once. Around 0.63% of the sample is in the top ten clones.

From the germline V gene, CDR1 is SQVTM and CDR2 is ANQGSEA. The trim is 0 bases for V and 5 bases for J, with a gap of 12 bases between the germline ends. The CDR3 holds 14 amino acids from the cysteine to the phenylalanine. Only CDR3 DNA is held: 42 bases, read in frame from base 1. The chain uses TRBV29-1 and TRBJ2-3; the D region possibly corresponds to TRBD2 (5 bases align). This receptor was identified in a woman younger than 35 in good health. The source material was central memory CD4+ T cells from blood. The bases read TGCAGCGTTGAAGAGACGGGATTAGGAGATACGCAGTATTTT. Its coded protein is CSVEETGLGDTQYF.